This T cell receptor beta chain was sequenced during a study of T cells after yellow fever vaccination. Whole-study results and caveats: The secondary T-cell response peaked on day 5, not day 15, but was weaker. Abundant bulk-derived clonotypes could contaminate FACS-sorted repertoires.

A note on this clonotype: Antigen specificity is unknown.

V gave up 2 bases and J gave up 9 bases; unmatched junction bases: 5. This CDR3 comprises 15 residues. TCRdb re-called the 5' RACE reads with MiXCR, one entry per CDR3 protein. The profile covers some 500,000 distinct CDR3 sequences, with approximately 12% appearing a single time and over 12% taken by the ten largest. This clonotype was obtained from a man aged 25-45 years who received the YFV17D yellow fever vaccine. The chain couples TRBV12-3 or TRBV12-4 to TRBJ2-1; 12 nucleotides line up with TRBD2. This material consisted of PBMCs, taken on the day of the yellow fever booster vaccination. The CDR3 DNA follows: TGTGCCAGCAGTTTACTAGCGGGAGGGCCCCGTGAGCAGTTCTTC. Translated, it gives CASSLLAGGPREQFF.